This TCR beta chain was captured by sequencing in a study of human T cells and chemical hapten exposure. Time point here: patch test 3, about 24 weeks after DPC sensitization. Treatment given: therapeutic diphenylcyclopropenone sensitization with weekly scalp DPC. V was pared by 3 bases and J by 2 bases, with 12 bases between. CDR1 is SGHNT and CDR2 is YYREEE in the germline V gene (reference sequence). The CDR3 totals 14 residues. In TCRdb, the RACE reads were re-called with MiXCR into one record per CDR3 protein. In the table there are about 71,000 distinct CDR3 sequences, around 10% of which are singletons.

The chain has TRBV5-4 and TRBJ2-7, with D possibly being TRBD1 (6 bases). The material was whole blood, obtained in connection with sensitization to the hapten diphenylcyclopropenone (DPC). The clonotype comes from a woman in her fifties or sixties with alopecia areata. Some clones in this sample may be carry-over from other donors' samples. Here the CDR3 reads CASSSRDTPYEQYF. DNA of the CDR3: TGTGCCAGCAGCTCCCGGGACACTCCCTACGAGCAGTACTTC.